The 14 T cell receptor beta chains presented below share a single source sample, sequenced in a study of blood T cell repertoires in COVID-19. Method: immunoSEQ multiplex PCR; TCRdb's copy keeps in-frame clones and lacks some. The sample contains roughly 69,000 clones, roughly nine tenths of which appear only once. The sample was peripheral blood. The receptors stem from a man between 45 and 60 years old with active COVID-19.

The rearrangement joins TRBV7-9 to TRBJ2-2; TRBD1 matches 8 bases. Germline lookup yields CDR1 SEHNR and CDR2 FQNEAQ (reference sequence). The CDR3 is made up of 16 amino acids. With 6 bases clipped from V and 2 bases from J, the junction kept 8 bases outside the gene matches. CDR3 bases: TGTGCCAGCAGACCCTGGACAGGGACAAACACCGGGGAGCTGTTTTTT. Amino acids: CASRPWTGTNTGELFF.

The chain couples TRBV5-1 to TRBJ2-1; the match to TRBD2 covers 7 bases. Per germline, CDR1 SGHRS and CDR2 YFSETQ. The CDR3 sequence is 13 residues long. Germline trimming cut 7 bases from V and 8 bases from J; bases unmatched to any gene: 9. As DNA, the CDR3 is TGCGCCAGCTCCGGGGGGAATATCGATGAGCAGTTCTTC. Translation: CASSGGNIDEQFF.

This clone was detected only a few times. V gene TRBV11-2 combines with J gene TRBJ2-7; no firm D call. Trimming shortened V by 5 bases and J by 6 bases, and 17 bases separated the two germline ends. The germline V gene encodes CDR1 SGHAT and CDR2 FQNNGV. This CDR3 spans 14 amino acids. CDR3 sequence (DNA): TGTGCCAGCAGCCCCCTCGGGTTGGCCGGCGAGCAGTACTTC. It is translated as CASSPLGLAGEQYF.

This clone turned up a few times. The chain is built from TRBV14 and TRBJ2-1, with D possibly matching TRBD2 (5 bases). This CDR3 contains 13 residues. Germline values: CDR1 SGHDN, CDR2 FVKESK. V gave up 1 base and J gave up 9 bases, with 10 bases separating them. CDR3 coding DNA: TGTGCCAGCAGCCAAGTTCGAGGGCTTGAGCAGTTCTTC. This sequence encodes CASSQVRGLEQFF. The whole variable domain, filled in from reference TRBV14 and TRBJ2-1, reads EAGVTQFPSHSVIEKGQTVTLRCDPISGHDNLYWYRRVMGKEIKFLLHFVKESKQDESGMPNNRFLAERTGGTYSTLKVQPAELEDSGVYFCASSQVRGLEQFFGPGTRLTVL.

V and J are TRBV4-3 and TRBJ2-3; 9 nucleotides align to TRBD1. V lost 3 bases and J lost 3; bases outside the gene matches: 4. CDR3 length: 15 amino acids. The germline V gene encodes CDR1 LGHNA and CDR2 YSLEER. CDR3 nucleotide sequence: TGCGCCAGCAGCCACGACAGGGGGACGACAGATACGCAGTATTTT. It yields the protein CASSHDRGTTDTQYF.

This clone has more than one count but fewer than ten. CDR3 in amino acids: CASSPLAGDSYEQYF. The CDR3 bases are TGTGCCAGCAGCCCCCTAGCGGGGGACTCCTACGAGCAGTACTTC. This chain links TRBV11-3 with TRBJ2-7; 10 nucleotides align to TRBD2. Trimming cost V 5 bases and J 0 bases; bases outside gene matches: 4. The CDR3 runs to 15 residues. Germline CDR1 reads SGHNT; CDR2 reads YENEEA. Full variable domain (rest looked up from reference TRBV11-3 and TRBJ2-7): EAGVVQSPRYKIIEKKQPVAFWCNPISGHNTLYWYLQNLGQGPELLIRYENEEAVDDSQLPKDRFSAERLKGVDSTLKIQPAELGDSAVYLCASSPLAGDSYEQYFGPGTRLTVT.

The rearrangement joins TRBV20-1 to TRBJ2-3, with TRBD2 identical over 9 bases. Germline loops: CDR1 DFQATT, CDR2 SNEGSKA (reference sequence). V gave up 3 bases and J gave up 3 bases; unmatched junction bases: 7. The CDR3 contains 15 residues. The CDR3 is CSASMGLARTDTQYF. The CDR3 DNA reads TGCAGTGCTAGTATGGGACTAGCTAGGACAGATACGCAGTATTTT.

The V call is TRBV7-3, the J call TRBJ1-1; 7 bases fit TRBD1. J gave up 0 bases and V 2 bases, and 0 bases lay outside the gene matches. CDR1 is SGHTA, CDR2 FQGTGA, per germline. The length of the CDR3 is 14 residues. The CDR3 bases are TGTGCCAGCAGCTTAGGGACAGTGAACACTGAAGCTTTCTTT. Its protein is CASSLGTVNTEAFF.

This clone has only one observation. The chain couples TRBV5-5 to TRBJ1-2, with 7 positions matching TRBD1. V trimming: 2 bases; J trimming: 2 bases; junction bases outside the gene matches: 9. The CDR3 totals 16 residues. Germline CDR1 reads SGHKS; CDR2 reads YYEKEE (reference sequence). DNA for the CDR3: TGTGCCAGCAGCTTCGCCGGGACAGAGCACAACTATGGCTACACCTTC. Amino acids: CASSFAGTEHNYGYTF.

This CDR3 reads CASSLERGGGEKLFF. CDR3 nucleotides: TGTGCCAGCAGTCTGGAAAGGGGTGGTGGTGAAAAACTGTTTTTT. This chain links TRBV7-8 with TRBJ1-4; TRBD1 is a possible D gene (5 bases). CDR3 length equals 15 residues. Germline CDR1 SGHVS, CDR2 FQNEAQ. V was pared by 6 bases and J by 7 bases, with 18 bases between.

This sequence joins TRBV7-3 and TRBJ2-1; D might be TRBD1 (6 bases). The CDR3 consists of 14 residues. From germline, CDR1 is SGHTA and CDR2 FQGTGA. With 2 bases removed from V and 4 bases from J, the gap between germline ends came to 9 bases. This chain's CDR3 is CASSLQGSYNEQFF. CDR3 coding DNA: TGTGCCAGCAGCTTACAGGGGTCTTACAATGAGCAGTTCTTC.

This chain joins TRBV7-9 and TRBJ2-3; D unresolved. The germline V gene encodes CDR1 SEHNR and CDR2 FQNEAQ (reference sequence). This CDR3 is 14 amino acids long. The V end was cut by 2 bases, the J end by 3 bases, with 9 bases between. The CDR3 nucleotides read TGTGCCAGCAGCTTACCCACCGGTACAGATACGCAGTATTTT. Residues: CASSLPTGTDTQYF.

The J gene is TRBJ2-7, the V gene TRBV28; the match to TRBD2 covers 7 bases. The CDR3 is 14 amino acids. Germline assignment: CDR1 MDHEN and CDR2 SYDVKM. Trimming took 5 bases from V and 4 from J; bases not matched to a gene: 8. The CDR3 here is CASSPNLGGYEQYF. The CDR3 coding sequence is TGTGCCAGCAGTCCCAACTTGGGGGGGTACGAGCAGTACTTC.

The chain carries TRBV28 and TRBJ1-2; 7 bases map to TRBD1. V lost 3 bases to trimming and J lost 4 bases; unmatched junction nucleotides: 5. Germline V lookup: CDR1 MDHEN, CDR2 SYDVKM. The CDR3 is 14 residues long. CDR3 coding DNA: TGTGCCAGCAGTTTTAGACAGGGACTCTATGGCTACACCTTC. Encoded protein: CASSFRQGLYGYTF.